This T cell receptor beta chain stems from a study of spatial heterogeneity in lung cancer. In TCRdb, the 5' RACE reads were re-called with MiXCR into one record per CDR3 protein. Of over 13,000 distinct CDR3 sequences detected, 3.6% appear once; the ten largest clones hold around 8.9%. Regarding time point: sample taken at primary tumor resection. The donors comprised 60 to 85 untreated early-stage non-small cell lung cancer patients. This clonotype was observed many times. Since it is a stray read in a library aimed at alpha chains, this beta chain has a size that is not meaningful. The sequenced sample was normal lung tissue next to the tumor, obtained at surgery. This TCR came from a male donor with early-stage non-small cell lung cancer.

The CDR3 nucleotides read TGCAGTGCTAGCCCCGACCTACAGGGATCACCCCTCCACTTT. Translation: CSASPDLQGSPLHF. The gene calls are TRBV20-1 and TRBJ1-6; possibly TRBD1 for D (6 bases). V gave up 3 bases and J gave up 10 bases, with 16 bases separating them. This CDR3 comprises 14 residues. Germline loops: CDR1 DFQATT, CDR2 SNEGSKA (reference sequence).